This TCR beta chain is from a study of a mutant IDH1 vaccine in newly diagnosed glioma. About the research overall: The study gave patients eight vaccinations in weeks 1, 3, 5, 7, 11, 15, 19, 23.

The time point: week 5, during vaccination. Every vaccine dose comprised 300 ug of mutant IDH1 20-mer peptide plus topical imiquimod. V lost 2 bases, J lost 9 bases, and 11 bases lay in between. The CDR3 runs to 14 residues. Looked up from germline, CDR1 is MNHEY and CDR2 is SMNVEV (reference sequence). With respect to this clone: Its antigen is not known.

Generated by immunoSEQ multiplex PCR, the TCRdb table keeps only in-frame clones and is missing some. The sample includes about 36,000 clones, around 81% of them seen just once. The chain has TRBV27 and TRBJ1-6, with a weak D call TRBD1 (5 bases). The receptor comes from a man in his fifties or sixties with glioma. Here the sequenced sample was PBMCs, taken from a glioma patient whose treatment included an IDH1 peptide vaccine. The CDR3 DNA sequence: TGTGCCAGCAGTTTACTTTTGGGGCCTTCACCCCTCCACTTT. Encoded protein: CASSLLLGPSPLHF.